This TCR beta chain was identified during a study of blood T cell repertoires in COVID-19 (dated by TCRdb to 2020 to 2022). As for the study more broadly: Samples from collaborators originated in the United States, Italy and Spain and spanned both the acute and convalescent phases of COVID-19. The material from the prospective study consisted of cDNA or gDNA derived from T cells, B-cell-depleted T cells, or PBMCs. Subjects who had been exposed to COVID-19, were actively infected with it, or had recovered from it provided the deeply sampled blood TCRbeta repertoires that made up the dataset. The repertoires were released in a freely available public database intended as a resource for research on the immune response to SARS-CoV-2. The samples were drawn from the first 160 participants of the ongoing ImmuneRACE study and from some 1,300 subjects provided by 6 global collaborators. Sample metadata almost always included a de-identified subject ID, COVID-19 status, age in years and sex. HLA class I and class II types, where available, came from metadata supplied by the sample provider rather than from assay-based typing. The research as a whole found: How much clinical and demographic metadata was included differed by source and by participant, and the metadata was provided uncurated.

A second Seattle source provided samples from volunteer blood donors who had recovered from COVID-19. Each collaborating institution followed its own protocols to collect whole blood in K2EDTA tubes. For TCRbeta analysis, collaborators shipped samples in one of three forms: frozen whole blood, isolated PBMCs, or DNA extracted from either of those sample types. TCRbeta CDR3 regions were amplified from genomic DNA by means of the immunoSEQ Assay, a bias-controlled multiplex PCR. In the original analysis: Within the assay, amplification of reference gene primers was used to estimate how many nucleated cells each sample contained. To quantify the absolute abundance of each unique TCRbeta CDR3 rearrangement, sequence reads were collapsed and filtered. Productive Simpson clonality was computed per sample as the square root of Simpson's diversity index over productive rearrangements. Imported from immuneACCESS, the table was reduced by TCRdb to in-frame sequences with V and J called. These copies leave out some clones; in studies compared against another copy, an unresolved V gene accounts for under half, and the cause of the remainder is not known. V, J and clone size were drawn from that table, and D and trimming were deduced from the DNA. The sample table records 130,000 to 150,000 clones; over 70% of these occur just once. Roughly 3.6% of the sample is held by the ten biggest clonotypes.

This clone was detected a few times. There is no known antigen for this receptor. Base qualities are not provided; no much larger clone lies one nucleotide away. The sequence came from a man aged 70-80 years who had recovered from COVID-19. Specimen: peripheral blood.

The bases read TGTGCCAGCAGGCCGCCGGGACAGCTTTACGAGCAGTACTTC. Its translation reads: CASRPPGQLYEQYF. The chain uses TRBV6-4 and TRBJ2-7, and 7 bases in between align with TRBD1. Relative to germline, V is missing 6 bases and J is missing 4 bases, with 9 bases of the junction outside any gene match. In the germline V gene, CDR1 corresponds to MRHNA and CDR2 to SNTAGT. From the cysteine through the phenylalanine, the CDR3 covers 14 amino acids. The kept DNA is CDR3 alone, 42 bases in frame from the first base.